The 7 T cell receptor beta chains below were found in one sample sequenced in a study of spatial heterogeneity in lung cancer. The sample's time point: sample taken at primary tumor resection. No cell sorting; template was whole RNA from tumor, lung tissue or PBMC. TCRdb reprocessed the 5' RACE reads via MiXCR and lists one record per CDR3 protein. There are 8,500 to 14,000 distinct CDR3 sequences in the sample; roughly 4% occur only once, and approximately 8% lies in the top ten. Sample: normal lung tissue next to the tumor, taken at surgery. The receptor source for this set is a male donor with early-stage non-small cell lung cancer.

This clonotype ranks as medium-sized. In a library made to pick up alpha chains, this beta chain is a stray read with a size that means little. This chain joins TRBV19 and TRBJ1-5, with TRBD1 identical over 9 bases. The J segment lost 0 bases and the V segment lost 7 bases, leaving 7 bases of the junction unmatched. Germline CDR1 and CDR2: LNHDA and SQIVND (reference sequence). This CDR3 has 16 amino acids. CDR3 loop: CASIGTGRDSNQPQHF. Written as DNA, the CDR3 is TGTGCCAGTATCGGGACAGGGAGGGATAGCAATCAGCCCCAGCATTTT. Variable domain in full (rest from reference TRBV19 and TRBJ1-5): DGGITQSPKYLFRKEGQNVTLSCEQNLNHDAMYWYRQDPGQGLRLIYYSQIVNDFQKGDIAEGYSVSREKKESFPLTVTSAQKNPTAFYLCASIGTGRDSNQPQHFGDGTRLSIL.

This clonotype was seen ten or more times. The size of this beta chain means little, since it is a stray read in a library made for alpha chains. V and J are TRBV3-1 and TRBJ1-1; no firm D call. CDR1 is LGHDT, CDR2 YNNKEL, per germline (reference sequence). CDR3 length: 11 residues. The V gene lost 9 bases and the J gene lost 2 bases, with 7 bases spanning the gap. The CDR3, as DNA: TGTGCCAGTGAAGGTAACACTGAAGCTTTCTTT. This codes for CASEGNTEAFF.

By its share, this clonotype is medium-sized (0.01 to 0.1%). For a library built for alpha chains, this beta chain is a stray read; little rests on its size. CDR3: CSVGRTATDTEAFF. The CDR3 coding sequence is TGCAGCGTTGGACGGACAGCTACTGACACTGAAGCTTTCTTT. The rearrangement uses TRBV29-1 and TRBJ1-1; D possibly corresponds to TRBD1 (6 bases). The CDR3 spans 14 residues. The V and J ends lost 4 bases and 3 bases respectively, with 15 bases between them. Germline V gives CDR1 SQVTM, CDR2 ANQGSEA.

This clonotype has ten or more counts. A library made for alpha chains picked up this beta chain off target, so its size means little. The chain couples TRBV29-1 to TRBJ1-2; TRBD1 matches 8 bases. Germline V CDR1 and CDR2: SQVTM, ANQGSEA. The CDR3 length is 15 residues. J gave up 2 bases and V 3 bases, and 8 bases lay outside the gene matches. The CDR3 sequence is CSVEAVRDRNYGYTF. The DNA for the CDR3 is TGCAGCGTTGAGGCCGTTAGGGACAGGAACTATGGCTACACCTTC.

This clonotype appeared many times. As an off-target read in a library built for alpha chains, this beta chain has a frequency of little significance. V gene TRBV20-1 combines with J gene TRBJ2-5; TRBD2 matches at 13 bases. The J segment lost 5 bases and the V segment lost 2 bases, leaving 8 bases of the junction unmatched. The length of the CDR3 is 16 residues. Germline V gene data show CDR1 as DFQATT and CDR2 as SNEGSKA (reference sequence). DNA of the CDR3: TGCAGTGCTAGATCTGGGGGACTAGCGGGATTGGAGACCCAGTACTTC. Translating gives CSARSGGLAGLETQYF.

This clonotype was recorded at least ten times. A library prepared for alpha chains yielded this beta chain as an off-target read; its size is of little meaning. The chain combines TRBV28 with TRBJ1-5; 11 bases align to TRBD1. Trimming removed 5 bases from V and 6 bases from J; junction bases left unmatched: 3. The CDR3 totals 14 residues. Germline V gives CDR1 MDHEN, CDR2 SYDVKM. This chain's CDR3 is CASSPGQGGQPQHF. CDR3 nucleotides: TGTGCCAGCAGTCCGGGACAGGGGGGTCAGCCCCAGCATTTT. The variable domain in full, completed from reference TRBV28 and TRBJ1-5, reads DVKVTQSSRYLVKRTGEKVFLECVQDMDHENMFWYRQDPGLGLRLIYFSYDVKMKEKGDIPEGYSVSREKKERFSLILESASTNQTSMYLCASSPGQGGQPQHFGDGTRLSIL.

Within the sample, this clonotype is medium-sized (0.01 to 0.1%). This beta chain is an off-target read within a library intended for alpha chains, so its frequency means little. This chain links TRBV25-1 with TRBJ2-3; 10 nucleotides agree with TRBD2. The CDR3 totals 16 residues. The germline V gene has CDR1 MGHDK and CDR2 SYGVNS. V shed 6 bases and J 0 bases; nucleotides not matched to a gene: 6. The CDR3 spells CASSQTSGWSTDTQYF. Here the CDR3 DNA reads TGTGCCAGCAGCCAGACTAGCGGGTGGAGCACAGATACGCAGTATTTT. Combining the CDR3 with reference TRBV25-1 and TRBJ2-3 gives the whole variable domain EADIYQTPRYLVIGTGKKITLECSQTMGHDKMYWYQQDPGMELHLIHYSYGVNSTEKGDLSSESTVSRIRTEHFPLTLESARPSHTSQYLCASSQTSGWSTDTQYFGPGTRLTVL.